One and the same sample provided the 22 T cell receptor beta chains below, sequenced in a study of T cell responses to AZD1222 COVID-19 vaccine. Profiled with immunoSEQ multiplex PCR; TCRdb holds only in-frame clones, not every one. The top ten clones hold roughly 8% of a sample with tens of thousands of clones, approximately 90% of them seen once. Here the sequenced sample was peripheral blood, taken 28 days after the second AZD1222 dose. The receptors were gathered from an adult who received the AZD1222 COVID-19 vaccine.

V and J are TRBV2 and TRBJ2-5; no clear D gene. Germline assignment: CDR1 SNHLY and CDR2 FYNNEI. The CDR3 loop spans 13 amino acids. Trimming left V 7 bases short and J 0 bases short, with 9 bases between. CDR3 bases: TGTGCCAGCATGGAGCATCACCAAGAGACCCAGTACTTC. Protein sequence: CASMEHHQETQYF.

The V and J genes are TRBV11-2 and TRBJ2-2, with 8 bases identical to TRBD2. With 0 bases clipped from V and 5 bases from J, the junction kept 5 bases outside the gene matches. The CDR3 extends over 16 amino acids. Looked up from germline, CDR1 is SGHAT and CDR2 is FQNNGV. CDR3 sequence: CASSLDRLAGTGELFF. For the CDR3, the DNA is TGTGCCAGCAGCTTAGATCGCCTAGCGGGTACCGGGGAGCTGTTTTTT.

The chain recombines TRBV4-1 with TRBJ1-1; tentatively, D is TRBD1 (6 bases). The V end was cut by 4 bases, the J end by 0 bases, with 12 bases between. CDR3 length: 15 amino acids. Germline CDR1 is MGHRA and CDR2 is YSYEKL. DNA of the CDR3: TGCGCCAGCAGCCCCCCGGGACATATGAACACTGAAGCTTTCTTT. Protein product: CASSPPGHMNTEAFF.

The chain employs TRBV7-9 and TRBJ2-6; D is unresolved. The ends were cut back, 2 bases at V and 0 bases at J, with 5 bases in the middle. The V gene's germline CDR1 is SEHNR and CDR2 FQNEAQ (reference sequence). The CDR3 is made up of 15 amino acids. CDR3 sequence: CASSLSFSGANVLTF. CDR3 bases: TGTGCCAGCAGCTTATCCTTCTCTGGGGCCAACGTCCTGACTTTC.

The genes are TRBV5-1 and TRBJ1-5; D gene ambiguous. The CDR3 length is 11 residues. Germline V gives CDR1 SGHRS, CDR2 YFSETQ. V was pared by 10 bases and J by 5 bases, with 10 bases between. DNA for the CDR3: TGCGCCTCCCGGGAGGATCAGCCCCAGCATTTT. Encoded protein: CASREDQPQHF.

The chain couples TRBV5-1 to TRBJ2-3; TRBD2 matches 10 bases. The CDR3 spans 18 residues. V gave up 0 bases and J gave up 0 bases; unmatched junction bases: 7. Germline CDR1 is SGHRS and CDR2 is YFSETQ. CDR3 in DNA: TGCGCCAGCAGCTTGGCAACTAGCGGGATAACTAGCACAGATACGCAGTATTTT. Protein sequence: CASSLATSGITSTDTQYF. Based on the CDR3 plus reference TRBV5-1 and TRBJ2-3, the full variable domain is KAGVTQTPRYLIKTRGQQVTLSCSPISGHRSVSWYQQTPGQGLQFLFEYFSETQRNKGNFPGRFSGRQFSNSRSEMNVSTLELGDSALYLCASSLATSGITSTDTQYFGPGTRLTVL.

The rearrangement joins TRBV27 to TRBJ1-6; 7 nucleotides align to TRBD1. Looked up from germline, CDR1 is MNHEY and CDR2 is SMNVEV (reference sequence). J gave up 6 bases and V 0 bases, and 2 bases lay outside the gene matches. The CDR3 covers 15 residues. CDR3 sequence (DNA): TGTGCCAGCAGTTTATCGGGACAGACTAATTCACCCCTCCACTTT. Its protein is CASSLSGQTNSPLHF.

The V and J genes are TRBV7-8 and TRBJ2-7; D ambiguous. This CDR3 has 15 amino acids. Germline V gene data show CDR1 as SGHVS and CDR2 as FQNEAQ. The germline V and J ends were trimmed by 4 bases and 3 bases, with 16 bases remaining between them. CDR3 region: CASSSDRGGNYEQYF. CDR3 in DNA: TGTGCCAGCAGCTCGGACCGTGGTGGGAACTACGAGCAGTACTTC.

The rearrangement uses TRBV5-1 and TRBJ2-1, with 12 bases aligning to TRBD2. The J segment lost 10 bases and the V segment lost 3 bases, leaving 8 bases of the junction unmatched. CDR1 and CDR2 from the germline V gene are SGHRS and YFSETQ. The CDR3 runs to 15 residues. This CDR3 is CASSSLAGGPGEQFF. The CDR3 DNA sequence: TGCGCCAGCAGCTCCCTAGCGGGAGGGCCGGGAGAGCAGTTCTTC.

The rearrangement joins TRBV24-1 to TRBJ2-6, with TRBD1 matching over 8 bases. The CDR3 loop spans 17 amino acids. J gave up 0 bases and V 10 bases, and 10 bases lay outside the gene matches. The germline CDR1 and CDR2 sequences are KGHDR and SFDVKD. The CDR3 nucleotides are TGTGCCACTCAGGGGGCTACGCCTACCTCTGGGGCCAACGTCCTGACTTTC. Residues: CATQGATPTSGANVLTF.

The chain joins TRBV24-1 to TRBJ1-6; D gene uncertain. The germline V and J ends were trimmed by 0 bases and 7 bases, with 6 bases remaining between them. CDR1 and CDR2 (germline): KGHDR, SFDVKD. This CDR3 is 14 amino acids long. This CDR3 is CATSDLLSNSPLHF. CDR3 coding DNA: TGTGCCACCAGTGATTTGCTCTCCAATTCACCCCTCCACTTT.

The chain recombines TRBV3-1 (or the pseudogene TRBV3-2) with TRBJ1-1; D unresolved. V lost 5 bases and J lost 0, with 19 bases in between. Germline-derived CDR1 and CDR2 are LGHDT and YNNKEL (reference sequence). The CDR3 has 17 amino acids. This chain's CDR3 is CASSFGSRGVMNTEAFF. CDR3 coding DNA: TGTGCCAGCAGCTTCGGTTCCCGGGGAGTCATGAACACTGAAGCTTTCTTT.

The rearrangement joins TRBV15 to TRBJ2-1, with unresolved D. With 7 bases removed from V and 4 bases from J, the gap between germline ends came to 8 bases. Germline V lookup: CDR1 LNHNV, CDR2 YYDKDF (reference sequence). The CDR3 extends over 12 amino acids. The CDR3 region is CATNDDYNEQFF. The CDR3 nucleotides are TGTGCCACCAACGACGATTACAATGAGCAGTTCTTC.

The chain couples TRBV30 to TRBJ1-6; D gene uncertain. Germline lookup yields CDR1 GTSNPN and CDR2 SVGIG (reference sequence). The CDR3 runs 15 residues. With 3 bases removed from V and 5 bases from J, the gap between germline ends came to 14 bases. The DNA of the CDR3 is TGTGCCTGGAGAGCCTTGACGGCCGATAATTCACCCCTCCACTTT. The encoded protein is CAWRALTADNSPLHF.

A single count supports this clone. V usage is TRBV7-2 and J usage is TRBJ2-2, with D perhaps TRBD1 (5 bases). V was pared by 5 bases and J by 7 bases, with 11 bases between. CDR3 length: 13 amino acids. From germline, CDR1 is SGHTA and CDR2 FQGNSA. CDR3 loop: CASSPRVSGELFF. The CDR3, as DNA: TGTGCCAGCAGCCCCAGGGTTAGCGGGGAGCTGTTTTTT. The complete variable domain, with remaining parts taken from reference TRBV7-2 and TRBJ2-2, reads GAGVSQSPSNKVTEKGKDVELRCDPISGHTALYWYRQSLGQGLEFLIYFQGNSAPDKSGLPSDRFSAERTGGSVSTLTIQRTQQEDSAVYLCASSPRVSGELFFGEGSRLTVL.

V gene TRBV3-1 (or the pseudogene TRBV3-2) combines with J gene TRBJ2-7; perhaps TRBD2 as D (5 bases). The CDR3 is made up of 13 amino acids. The V gene's germline CDR1 is LGHDT and CDR2 YNNKEL (reference sequence). Between the trimmed V and J ends, which lost 3 bases and 6 bases, there was a span of 12 bases. CDR3 DNA: TGTGCCAGCAGCCACTCAGGAGGTATCGAGCAGTACTTC. Its translation: CASSHSGGIEQYF.

The chain joins TRBV4-3 to TRBJ1-1; a possible D gene is TRBD1 (6 bases). The CDR3 runs 14 residues. Germline V gene sequence: CDR1 LGHNA, CDR2 YSLEER. V was clipped by 2 bases and J by 3 bases, with 10 bases between them. CDR3 coding DNA: TGCGCCAGCAGCCAACGTGAGGGGGACACTGAAGCTTTCTTT. Encoded protein: CASSQREGDTEAFF.

The chain couples TRBV7-9 to TRBJ2-1, with D hard to call. V was shortened by 1 base and J by 5 bases, with 6 bases between the two germline ends. Germline assignment: CDR1 SEHNR and CDR2 FQNEAQ (reference sequence). This CDR3 spans 13 amino acids. Here the CDR3 reads CASSLDTNNEQFF. Here the CDR3 DNA reads TGTGCCAGCAGCTTAGACACGAACAATGAGCAGTTCTTC.

This sequence joins TRBV6-4 and TRBJ2-3; TRBD2 is a possible D gene (6 bases). This CDR3 spans 14 amino acids. The V gene lost 7 bases and the J gene lost 0 bases, with 11 bases spanning the gap. CDR1 MRHNA and CDR2 SNTAGT come from the germline V gene. The CDR3 sequence is CASKTSPSTDTQYF. The CDR3 DNA is TGTGCCAGCAAGACTAGTCCCAGCACAGATACGCAGTATTTT.

The CDR3 is CASSSRTTPPGELFF. CDR3 DNA: TGTGCCAGCAGTTCCAGGACTACCCCCCCCGGGGAGCTGTTTTTT. The V and J genes are TRBV27 and TRBJ2-2; the D gene is possibly TRBD2 (6 bases). The CDR3 spans 15 residues. The ends were cut back, 4 bases at V and 6 bases at J, with 15 bases in the middle. Germline V CDR1 and CDR2: MNHEY, SMNVEV (reference sequence).

The V and J genes are TRBV19 and TRBJ2-7; D remains ambiguous. This CDR3 is 15 amino acids long. CDR1 is LNHDA, CDR2 SQIVND, per germline (reference sequence). Trimming took 0 bases from V and 0 from J, leaving 9 bases between them. The DNA for the CDR3 is TGTGCCAGTAGTATAGAGGACGGCGGCTCCTACGAGCAGTACTTC. It translates to CASSIEDGGSYEQYF. The complete variable domain, with remaining parts taken from reference TRBV19 and TRBJ2-7, reads DGGITQSPKYLFRKEGQNVTLSCEQNLNHDAMYWYRQDPGQGLRLIYYSQIVNDFQKGDIAEGYSVSREKKESFPLTVTSAQKNPTAFYLCASSIEDGGSYEQYFGPGTRLTVT.

V is TRBV28 and J is TRBJ1-4, with 7 nucleotides matching TRBD1. From germline, CDR1 is MDHEN and CDR2 SYDVKM. Trimming removed 3 bases from V and 7 bases from J; junction bases left unmatched: 11. This CDR3 has 16 amino acids. The CDR3 sequence: CASSFIGGAFREKLFF. The DNA of the CDR3 is TGTGCCAGCAGTTTTATAGGGGGCGCGTTTCGTGAAAAACTGTTTTTT.